This TCR beta chain stems from a study of T cell changes during pregnancy in multiple sclerosis. This CDR3 is 13 amino acids long. Germline CDR1 reads MNHEY; CDR2 reads SMNVEV (reference sequence). V trimming: 6 bases; J trimming: 8 bases; junction bases outside the gene matches: 7. TCRdb's table, derived via immunoSEQ multiplex PCR, lists solely in-frame clones and lacks some. The profile shows around 37,000 clones, 91% of them singletons. The source is a female donor with multiple sclerosis, enrolled in a pregnancy study. The specimen comprised CD8+ T cells from peripheral blood mononuclear cells, sampled in the second trimester of pregnancy. The genes are TRBV27 and TRBJ2-1, with 7 bases that match TRBD2. The DNA for the CDR3 is TGTGCCAGCAGGGTGGGAGGGTCGCATGAGCAGTTCTTC. Amino acids: CASRVGGSHEQFF.